The rows below give T cell receptor beta chains drawn from one sample of a study of T cell repertoires in cytomegalovirus infection. TCRdb recomputed calls from the reads with MiXCR, one row per CDR3 protein. The table has about 190,000 distinct CDR3 sequences, 28% seen once. Sequenced sample: PBMCs. The origin of the receptors is a human donor in good health (CMV status not recorded). Some clones in this sample may be carry-over from other donors' samples. Each CDR3 is given with its conserved first and last residue. Each record gives: J gene, V gene, clone size, D gene, CDR3 protein, CDR3 DNA. D genes are given only for firm matches. Some rows mark clone size as missing; the rest say once, few, many or name a class of expanded clone.

j_gene: TRBJ1-4
v_gene: TRBV5-1
abundance: NA
d_gene: NA
CDR3aa: CASSWDPATNEKLFF
CDR3nt: TGCGCCAGCAGCTGGGACCCTGCAACTAATGAAAAACTGTTTTTT

j_gene: TRBJ2-1
v_gene: TRBV19
abundance: few
d_gene: TRBD2
CDR3aa: CASSSSGGALMTKDNEQFF
CDR3nt: TGTGCCAGTAGTTCCAGCGGGGGGGCACTCATGACCAAAGACAATGAGCAGTTCTTC

j_gene: TRBJ1-4
v_gene: TRBV7-8
abundance: NA
d_gene: NA
CDR3aa: CASSLNGEKLFF
CDR3nt: TGTGCCAGCAGCTTAAACGGTGAAAAACTGTTTTTT

j_gene: TRBJ2-7
v_gene: TRBV7-2
abundance: many
d_gene: TRBD2
CDR3aa: CASSRNIAGGPYEQYF
CDR3nt: TGTGCCAGCAGCCGCAATATTGCGGGGGGACCCTACGAGCAGTACTTC

j_gene: TRBJ1-1
v_gene: TRBV5-1
abundance: few
d_gene: NA
CDR3aa: CASSGRGGGYEAFF
CDR3nt: TGCGCCAGCAGCGGCAGAGGGGGGGGATATGAAGCTTTCTTT

j_gene: TRBJ2-2
v_gene: TRBV11-1
abundance: few
d_gene: NA
CDR3aa: CASSSDRNTGELFF
CDR3nt: TGTGCCAGCAGCTCCGACAGGAACACCGGGGAGCTGTTTTTT

j_gene: TRBJ1-5
v_gene: TRBV12-3/TRBV12-4
abundance: few
d_gene: NA
CDR3aa: CASSPGQDQPQHF
CDR3nt: TGTGCCAGCAGCCCCGGGCAAGACCAGCCCCAGCATTTT

j_gene: TRBJ2-7
v_gene: TRBV5-1
abundance: NA
d_gene: NA
CDR3aa: CASSRTGTTDEQYF
CDR3nt: TGCGCCAGCAGCCGGACCGGGACCACTGACGAGCAGTACTTC

j_gene: TRBJ1-2
v_gene: TRBV5-6
abundance: NA
d_gene: NA
CDR3aa: CASTEEGYGYTF
CDR3nt: TGTGCCAGCACCGAGGAGGGGTATGGCTACACCTTC

j_gene: TRBJ1-5
v_gene: TRBV4-2
abundance: NA
d_gene: NA
CDR3aa: CASSQDQIRGAQPF
CDR3nt: TGTGCCAGCAGCCAAGATCAGATTCGGGGTGCCCAGCCTTTT

j_gene: TRBJ1-1
v_gene: TRBV12-3/TRBV12-4
abundance: many
d_gene: NA
CDR3aa: CASSLREGAFF
CDR3nt: TGTGCCAGCAGTTTAAGGGAAGGAGCTTTCTTT

j_gene: TRBJ1-1
v_gene: TRBV2
abundance: few
d_gene: NA
CDR3aa: CASRVHTIRTTEAFF
CDR3nt: TGTGCCAGCAGGGTTCACACTATCAGGACCACTGAAGCTTTCTTT

j_gene: TRBJ2-1
v_gene: TRBV5-4
abundance: few
d_gene: NA
CDR3aa: CASSRGASNNEQFF
CDR3nt: TGTGCCAGCTCCCGGGGGGCTTCTAACAATGAGCAGTTCTTC

j_gene: TRBJ2-5
v_gene: TRBV7-9
abundance: many
d_gene: NA
CDR3aa: CASSFTGETQYF
CDR3nt: TGTGCCAGCAGCTTCACAGGAGAGACCCAGTACTTC

j_gene: TRBJ2-5
v_gene: TRBV7-4
abundance: NA
d_gene: NA
CDR3aa: CASSLAERETQYF
CDR3nt: TGTGCCAGCAGCTTAGCGGAGAGGGAGACCCAGTACTTC

j_gene: TRBJ2-5
v_gene: TRBV6-5
abundance: few
d_gene: NA
CDR3aa: CASSPQSLPRETQYF
CDR3nt: TGTGCCAGCAGCCCTCAGTCCCTACCTCGGGAGACCCAGTACTTC

j_gene: TRBJ2-1
v_gene: TRBV5-5
abundance: few
d_gene: NA
CDR3aa: CASTKNGDLTYNEQFF
CDR3nt: TGTGCCAGCACCAAAAATGGGGACTTAACCTACAATGAGCAGTTCTTC

j_gene: TRBJ1-5
v_gene: TRBV20-1
abundance: NA
d_gene: TRBD1
CDR3aa: CSAQRTGESNQPQHF
CDR3nt: TGCAGTGCTCAGAGGACAGGGGAAAGCAATCAGCCCCAGCATTTT

j_gene: TRBJ2-2
v_gene: TRBV7-8
abundance: few
d_gene: TRBD1
CDR3aa: CASSYYLGQGAFGENTGELFF
CDR3nt: TGTGCCAGCAGCTACTATTTGGGACAGGGGGCGTTTGGTGAGAACACCGGGGAGCTGTTTTTT

j_gene: TRBJ1-1
v_gene: TRBV30
abundance: NA
d_gene: NA
CDR3aa: CAWGGVDGITEAFF
CDR3nt: TGTGCCTGGGGAGGGGTGGACGGAATCACTGAAGCTTTCTTT